This TCR beta chain originates from a study of radiation and T cells in renal cell carcinoma. Profiling relied on immunoSEQ multiplex PCR, and the TCRdb table lists in-frame clones only, not all of them. The data show about 150,000 clones, with 87% seen just once and 13% held by the top ten. Germline CDR1 is LGHNA and CDR2 is YNFKEQ. With 0 bases removed from V and 5 bases from J, the gap between germline ends came to 9 bases. The CDR3 is 14 amino acids. The table lists this clone with a count of one. As for time point: blood 2 weeks post-SBRT. Treatment in this sample: 15 Gy SBRT to primary tumor, nephrectomy 4 weeks later.

Here the sequenced sample was blood, taken from a patient whose treatment included radiotherapy and nephrectomy. The TCR originated in a woman between 50 and 59 years old with renal cell carcinoma. V gene TRBV4-2 combines with J gene TRBJ2-3, with D perhaps matching TRBD2 (7 bases). The CDR3, as DNA: TGTGCCAGCAGCCAAGAAGGGGGGGTAGATACGCAGTATTTT. Protein: CASSQEGGVDTQYF.